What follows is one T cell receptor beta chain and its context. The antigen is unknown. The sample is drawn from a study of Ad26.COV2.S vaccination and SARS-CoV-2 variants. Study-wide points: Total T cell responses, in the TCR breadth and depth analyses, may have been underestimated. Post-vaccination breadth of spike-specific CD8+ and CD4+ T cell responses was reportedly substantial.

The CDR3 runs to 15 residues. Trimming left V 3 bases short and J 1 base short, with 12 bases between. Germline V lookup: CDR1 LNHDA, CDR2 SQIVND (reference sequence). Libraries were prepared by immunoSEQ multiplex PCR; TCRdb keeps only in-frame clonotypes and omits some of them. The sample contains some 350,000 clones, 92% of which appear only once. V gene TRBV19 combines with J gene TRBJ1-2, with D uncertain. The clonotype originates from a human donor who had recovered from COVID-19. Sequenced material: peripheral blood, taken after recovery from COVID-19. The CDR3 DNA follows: TGTGCCAGTAGTATCCGACGGGCCCTTAACTATGGCTACACCTTC. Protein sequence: CASSIRRALNYGYTF.